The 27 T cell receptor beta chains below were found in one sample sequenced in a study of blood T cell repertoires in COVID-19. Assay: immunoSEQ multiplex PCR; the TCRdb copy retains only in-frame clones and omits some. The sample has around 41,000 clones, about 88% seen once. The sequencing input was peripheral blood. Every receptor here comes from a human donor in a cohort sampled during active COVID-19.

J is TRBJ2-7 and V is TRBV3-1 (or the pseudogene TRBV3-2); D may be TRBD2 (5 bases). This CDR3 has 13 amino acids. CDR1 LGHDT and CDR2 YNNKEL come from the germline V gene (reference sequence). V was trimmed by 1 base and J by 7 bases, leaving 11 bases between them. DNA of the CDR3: TGTGCCAGCAGCCAAGTATCCGGCGGGGAGCAGTACTTC. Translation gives CASSQVSGGEQYF.

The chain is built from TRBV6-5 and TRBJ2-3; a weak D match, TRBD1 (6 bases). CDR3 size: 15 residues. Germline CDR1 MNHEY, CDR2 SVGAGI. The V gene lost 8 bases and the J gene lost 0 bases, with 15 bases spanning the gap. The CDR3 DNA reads TGTGCCAGCCGAGGACAGCTTATTAGCACAGATACGCAGTATTTT. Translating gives CASRGQLISTDTQYF.

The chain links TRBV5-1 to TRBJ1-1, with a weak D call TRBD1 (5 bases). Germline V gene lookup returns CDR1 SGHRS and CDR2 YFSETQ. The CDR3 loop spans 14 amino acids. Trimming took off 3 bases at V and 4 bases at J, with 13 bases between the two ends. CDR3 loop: CASSSGNSATEAFF. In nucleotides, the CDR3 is TGCGCCAGCAGCTCAGGGAATTCGGCCACTGAAGCTTTCTTT.

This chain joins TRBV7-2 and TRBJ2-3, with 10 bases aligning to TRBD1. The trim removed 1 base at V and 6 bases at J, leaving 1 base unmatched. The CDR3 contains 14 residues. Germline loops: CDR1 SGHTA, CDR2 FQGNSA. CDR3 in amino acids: CASSLGTGGDTQYF. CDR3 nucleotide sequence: TGTGCCAGCAGCTTAGGGACAGGGGGGGATACGCAGTATTTT.

The CDR3 reads CASSGVQGAGGYTF. The CDR3 nucleotides are TGTGCCAGCAGTGGGGTACAGGGGGCTGGTGGCTACACCTTC. The chain recombines TRBV6-4 with TRBJ1-2, with 9 positions matching TRBD1. CDR3 length: 14 amino acids. The germline V gene has CDR1 MRHNA and CDR2 SNTAGT. V lost 4 bases and J lost 7; bases outside the gene matches: 7.

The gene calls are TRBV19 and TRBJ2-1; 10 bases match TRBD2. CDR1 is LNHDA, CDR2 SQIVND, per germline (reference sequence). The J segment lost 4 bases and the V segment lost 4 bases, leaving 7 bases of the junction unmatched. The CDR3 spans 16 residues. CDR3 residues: CASSSLLAGEYNEQFF. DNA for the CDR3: TGTGCCAGTAGTAGCCTCCTAGCGGGGGAGTACAATGAGCAGTTCTTC.

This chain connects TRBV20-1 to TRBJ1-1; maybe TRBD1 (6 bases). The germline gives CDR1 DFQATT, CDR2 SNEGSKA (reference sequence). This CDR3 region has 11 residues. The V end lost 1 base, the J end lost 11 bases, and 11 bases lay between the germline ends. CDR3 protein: CSARVQGNAFF. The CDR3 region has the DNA TGCAGTGCTAGAGTACAGGGTAACGCTTTCTTT.

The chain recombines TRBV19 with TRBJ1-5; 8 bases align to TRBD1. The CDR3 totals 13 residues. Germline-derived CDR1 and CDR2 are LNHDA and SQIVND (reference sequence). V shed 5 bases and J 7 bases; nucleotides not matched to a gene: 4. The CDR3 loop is CASSSDRGQPQHF. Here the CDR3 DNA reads TGTGCCAGTAGTTCTGACAGGGGCCAGCCCCAGCATTTT.

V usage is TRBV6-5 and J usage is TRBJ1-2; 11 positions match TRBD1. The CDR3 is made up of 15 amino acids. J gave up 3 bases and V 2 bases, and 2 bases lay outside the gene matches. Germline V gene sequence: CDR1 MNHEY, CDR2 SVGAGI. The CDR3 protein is CASSYRDRGDYGYTF. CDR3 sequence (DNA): TGTGCCAGCAGTTACAGGGACAGGGGGGACTATGGCTACACCTTC.

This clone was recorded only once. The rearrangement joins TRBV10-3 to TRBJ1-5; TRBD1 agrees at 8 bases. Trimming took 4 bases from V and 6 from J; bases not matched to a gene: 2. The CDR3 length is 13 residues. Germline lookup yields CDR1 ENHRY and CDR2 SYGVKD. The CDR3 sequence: CAISADRVQPQHF. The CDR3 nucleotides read TGTGCCATCAGTGCGGACAGGGTTCAGCCCCAGCATTTT.

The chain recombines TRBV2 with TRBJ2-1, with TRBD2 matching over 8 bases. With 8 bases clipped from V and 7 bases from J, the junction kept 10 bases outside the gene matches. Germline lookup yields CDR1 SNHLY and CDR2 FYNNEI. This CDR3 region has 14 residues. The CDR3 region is CASRLAFAGNEQFF. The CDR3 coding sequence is TGTGCCAGCCGACTAGCGTTTGCGGGGAATGAGCAGTTCTTC.

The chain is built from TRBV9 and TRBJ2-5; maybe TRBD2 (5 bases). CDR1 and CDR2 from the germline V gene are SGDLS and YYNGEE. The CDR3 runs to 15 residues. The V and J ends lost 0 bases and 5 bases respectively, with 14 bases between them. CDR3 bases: TGTGCCAGCAGCGTAGCTACCGGGGTAGGGGAGACCCAGTACTTC. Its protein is CASSVATGVGETQYF.

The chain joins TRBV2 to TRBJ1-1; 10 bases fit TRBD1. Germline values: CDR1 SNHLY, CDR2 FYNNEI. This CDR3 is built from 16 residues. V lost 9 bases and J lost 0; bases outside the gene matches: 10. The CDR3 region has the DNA TGTGCCAGTCATACCGGGACAGGGGCCATGAACACTGAAGCTTTCTTT. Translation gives CASHTGTGAMNTEAFF.

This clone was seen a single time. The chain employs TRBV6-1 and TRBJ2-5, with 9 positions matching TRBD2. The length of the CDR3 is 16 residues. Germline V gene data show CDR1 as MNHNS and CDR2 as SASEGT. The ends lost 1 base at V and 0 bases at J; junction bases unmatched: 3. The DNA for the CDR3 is TGTGCCAGCAGTGAAGTGAGCGGGGGGTACCAAGAGACCCAGTACTTC. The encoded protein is CASSEVSGGYQETQYF.

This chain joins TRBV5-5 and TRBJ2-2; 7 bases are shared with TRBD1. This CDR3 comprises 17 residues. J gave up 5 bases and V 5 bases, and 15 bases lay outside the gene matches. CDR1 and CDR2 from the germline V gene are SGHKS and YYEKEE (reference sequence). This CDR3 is CASRSLAGTAVTGELFF. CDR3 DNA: TGTGCCAGCAGGTCCTTGGCCGGGACAGCAGTTACCGGGGAGCTGTTTTTT.

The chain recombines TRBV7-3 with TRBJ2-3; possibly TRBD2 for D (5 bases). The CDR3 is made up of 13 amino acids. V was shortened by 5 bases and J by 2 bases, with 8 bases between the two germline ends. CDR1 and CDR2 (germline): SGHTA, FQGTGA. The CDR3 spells CASSGSPTDTQYF. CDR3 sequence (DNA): TGTGCCAGCAGCGGGAGCCCCACAGATACGCAGTATTTT.

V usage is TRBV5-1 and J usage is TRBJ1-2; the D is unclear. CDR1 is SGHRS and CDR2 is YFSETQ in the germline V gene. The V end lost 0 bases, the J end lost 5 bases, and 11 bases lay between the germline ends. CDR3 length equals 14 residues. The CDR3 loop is CASSLGAGRYGYTF. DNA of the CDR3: TGCGCCAGCAGCTTGGGGGCGGGTCGGTATGGCTACACCTTC.

The CDR3 sequence: CASSPTTGLDEQYF. The CDR3 bases are TGTGCCAGCTCACCGACTACAGGGTTAGACGAGCAGTACTTC. V gene TRBV18 combines with J gene TRBJ2-7; D perhaps matches TRBD1 (6 bases). The CDR3 totals 14 residues. V gave up 3 bases and J gave up 5 bases, with 14 bases separating them. Germline loops: CDR1 KGHSH, CDR2 LQKENI. The whole variable domain, remainder taken from reference TRBV18 and TRBJ2-7, is NAGVMQNPRHLVRRRGQEARLRCSPMKGHSHVYWYRQLPEEGLKFMVYLQKENIIDESGMPKERFSAEFPKEGPSILRIQQVVRGDSAAYFCASSPTTGLDEQYFGPGTRLTVT.

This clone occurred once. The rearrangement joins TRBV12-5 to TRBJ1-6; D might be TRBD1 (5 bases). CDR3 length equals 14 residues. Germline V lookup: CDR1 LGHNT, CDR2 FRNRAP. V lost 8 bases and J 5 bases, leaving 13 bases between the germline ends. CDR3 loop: CASMTALNNSPLHF. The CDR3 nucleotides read TGTGCTAGTATGACAGCCCTAAATAATTCACCCCTCCACTTT.

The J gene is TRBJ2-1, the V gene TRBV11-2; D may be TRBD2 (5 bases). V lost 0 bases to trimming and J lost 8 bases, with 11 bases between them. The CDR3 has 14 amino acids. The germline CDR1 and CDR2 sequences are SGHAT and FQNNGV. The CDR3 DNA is TGTGCCAGCAGCTTAGAGGCGACTACGGATGAGCAGTTCTTC. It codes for CASSLEATTDEQFF.

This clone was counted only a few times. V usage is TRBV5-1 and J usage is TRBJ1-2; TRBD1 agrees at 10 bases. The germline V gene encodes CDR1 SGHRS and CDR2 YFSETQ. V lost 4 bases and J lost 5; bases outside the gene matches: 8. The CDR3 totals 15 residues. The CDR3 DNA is TGCGCCAGCAGCCCGACAGGGGGCTTGGGGTATGGCTACACCTTC. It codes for CASSPTGGLGYGYTF.

CDR3 loop: CASQDRPLSGNTIYF. The CDR3 region has the DNA TGTGCCAGTCAGGACAGGCCCCTCTCTGGAAACACCATATATTTT. This chain joins TRBV6-4 and TRBJ1-3; 7 bases align to TRBD1. Germline V gives CDR1 MRHNA, CDR2 SNTAGT. Unmatched junction bases numbered 8, after V lost 9 bases and J lost 0 bases. CDR3 size: 15 residues.

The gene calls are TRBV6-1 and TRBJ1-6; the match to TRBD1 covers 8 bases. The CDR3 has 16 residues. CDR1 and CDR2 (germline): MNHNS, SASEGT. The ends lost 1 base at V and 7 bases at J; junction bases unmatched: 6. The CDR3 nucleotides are TGTGCCAGCAGTGAAGTTATACAGGGGGACAATTCACCCCTCCACTTT. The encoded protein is CASSEVIQGDNSPLHF.

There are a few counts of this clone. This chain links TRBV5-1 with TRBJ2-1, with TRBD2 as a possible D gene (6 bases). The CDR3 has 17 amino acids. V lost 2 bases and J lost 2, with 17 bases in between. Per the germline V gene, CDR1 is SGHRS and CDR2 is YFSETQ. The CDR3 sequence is CASSFPKSGPTYNEQFF. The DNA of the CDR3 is TGCGCCAGCAGCTTCCCCAAGAGCGGGCCTACCTACAATGAGCAGTTCTTC.

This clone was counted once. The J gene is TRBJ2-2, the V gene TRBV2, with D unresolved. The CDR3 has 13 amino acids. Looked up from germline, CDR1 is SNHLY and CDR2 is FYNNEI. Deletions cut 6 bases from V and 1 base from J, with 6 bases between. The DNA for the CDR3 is TGTGCCAGCAGGGCAGAGAACACCGGGGAGCTGTTTTTT. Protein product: CASRAENTGELFF.

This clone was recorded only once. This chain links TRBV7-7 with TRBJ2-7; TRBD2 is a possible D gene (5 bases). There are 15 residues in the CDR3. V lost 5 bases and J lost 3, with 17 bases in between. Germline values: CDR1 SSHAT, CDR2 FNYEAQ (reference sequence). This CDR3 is CASSLGTEGFYEQYF. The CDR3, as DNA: TGTGCCAGCAGCCTTGGCACAGAGGGATTCTACGAGCAGTACTTC. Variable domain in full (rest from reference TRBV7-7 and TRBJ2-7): GAGVSQSPRYKVTKRGQDVTLRCDPISSHATLYWYQQALGQGPEFLTYFNYEAQPDKSGLPSDRFSAERPEGSISTLTIQRTEQRDSAMYRCASSLGTEGFYEQYFGPGTRLTVT.

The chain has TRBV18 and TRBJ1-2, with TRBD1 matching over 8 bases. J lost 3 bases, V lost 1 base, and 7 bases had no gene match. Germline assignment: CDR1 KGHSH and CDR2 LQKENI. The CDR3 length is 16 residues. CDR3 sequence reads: CASSPRTGYKDYGYTF. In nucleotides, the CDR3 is TGTGCCAGCTCACCACGGACAGGGTATAAAGACTATGGCTACACCTTC.